Sequencing of this T cell receptor (beta chain) was carried out in a study of T-cell memory formation after mild COVID-19. The CDR3 runs to 15 residues. Germline V gives CDR1 DFQATT, CDR2 SNEGSKA (reference sequence). Trimming stripped 3 bases from V and 0 bases from J, with 14 bases between. A single record per CDR3 protein comes from TCRdb applying MiXCR to the 5' RACE reads. The sample has over 300,000 distinct CDR3 sequences; 20% are singletons. This clonotype was seen a few times. The TCR sequence derives from a man younger than 35 who had mild COVID-19 (a few samples of this study predate the infection). Cell type and time point are not known. Sequencing was carried out using PBMCs or a T cell subset sorted from them (not recorded which). The rearrangement uses TRBV20-1 and TRBJ2-5; D remains unclear. The CDR3 coding sequence is TGCAGTGCTAGTATGTACCGTAGGTACCAAGAGACCCAGTACTTC. Its translation is CSASMYRRYQETQYF.